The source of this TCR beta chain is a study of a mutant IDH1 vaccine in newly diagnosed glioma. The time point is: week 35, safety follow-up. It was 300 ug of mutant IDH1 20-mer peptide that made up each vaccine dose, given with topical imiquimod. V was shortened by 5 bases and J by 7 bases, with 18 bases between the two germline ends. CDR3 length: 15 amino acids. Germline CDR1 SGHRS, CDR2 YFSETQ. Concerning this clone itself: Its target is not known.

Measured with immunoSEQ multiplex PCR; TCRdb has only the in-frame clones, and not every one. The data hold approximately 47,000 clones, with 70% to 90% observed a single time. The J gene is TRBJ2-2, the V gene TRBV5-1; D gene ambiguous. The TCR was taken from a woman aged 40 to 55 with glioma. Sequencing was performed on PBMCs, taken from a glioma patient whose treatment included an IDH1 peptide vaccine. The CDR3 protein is CASSEAGLLDGELFF. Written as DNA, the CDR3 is TGCGCCAGCAGTGAGGCAGGCCTGCTAGACGGGGAGCTGTTTTTT.